This T cell receptor beta chain is drawn from a study of cytomegalovirus exposure and HLA in healthy donors. A note on this clone: Its antigen is undetermined.

Primers for the PCR totalled 60 Vbeta and 13 Jbeta. The repertoire was sequenced with immunoSEQ multiplex PCR; TCRdb's copy has only in-frame clones and lacks some. This sample has roughly 200,000 clones, with roughly 84% found just once. Study findings and constraints: The records held CMV serostatus as the only immune exposure information. One variant, a missense change in DCLRE1C, was linked in a later analysis to TCR beta V- and J-gene trimming.

CDR3 length: 13 amino acids. Deletions cut 0 bases from V and 2 bases from J, with 5 bases between. Germline V CDR1 and CDR2: SGHRS, YFSETQ. This clonotype originated in a man aged 50-59 years in good health and CMV-seronegative. The sequenced sample consisted of PBMCs. V usage is TRBV5-1 and J usage is TRBJ1-1; D unresolved. The CDR3 DNA is TGCGCCAGCAGCTTGGTAGTTAACACTGAAGCTTTCTTT. Amino acid sequence: CASSLVVNTEAFF. Drawing the rest from reference TRBV5-1 and TRBJ1-1, the complete variable domain is KAGVTQTPRYLIKTRGQQVTLSCSPISGHRSVSWYQQTPGQGLQFLFEYFSETQRNKGNFPGRFSGRQFSNSRSEMNVSTLELGDSALYLCASSLVVNTEAFFGQGTRLTVV.